What follows is one TCR beta chain and its context. The data stem from a study of blood T cell repertoires in COVID-19. Background on the study: The United States, Italy and Spain were the sources of the acute and convalescent COVID-19 samples. PBMCs, B-cell-depleted T cells, or T cells provided the cDNA or gDNA that made up the material.

Original data processing: By means of reference gene primer amplification, nucleated cell counts were estimated. Clones were sequenced by immunoSEQ multiplex PCR, and TCRdb holds only the in-frame ones, with some missing. D and trimming come from the DNA, and the V and J calls and clone size come from that table. The data contain 55,000 to 80,000 clones, around four fifths of them seen just once; the ten biggest clones take up around 12%. The CDR3 extends over 13 amino acids. V lost 5 bases and J lost 2, with 7 bases in between. Germline V lookup: CDR1 SNHLY, CDR2 FYNNEI. Sequences were obtained from peripheral blood. The TCR sequence derives from a human donor in a cohort sampled during active COVID-19. The V gene is TRBV2, the J gene TRBJ1-5, with D hard to call. The CDR3 spells CASSRSGNQPQHF. In DNA, the CDR3 is TGTGCCAGCAGTCGGTCCGGCAATCAGCCCCAGCATTTT.